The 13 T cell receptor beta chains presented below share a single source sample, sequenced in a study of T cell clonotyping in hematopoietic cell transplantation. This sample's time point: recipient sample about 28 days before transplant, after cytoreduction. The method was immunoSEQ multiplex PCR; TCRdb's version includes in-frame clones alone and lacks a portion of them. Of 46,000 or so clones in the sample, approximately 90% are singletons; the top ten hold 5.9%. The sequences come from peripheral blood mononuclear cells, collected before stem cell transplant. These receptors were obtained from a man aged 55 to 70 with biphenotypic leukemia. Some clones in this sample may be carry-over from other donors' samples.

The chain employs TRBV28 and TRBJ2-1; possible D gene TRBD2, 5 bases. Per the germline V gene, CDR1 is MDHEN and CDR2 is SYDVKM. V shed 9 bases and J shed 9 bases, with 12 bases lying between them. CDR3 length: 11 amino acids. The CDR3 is CASQRLFEQFF. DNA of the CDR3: TGTGCCAGTCAGAGACTATTTGAGCAGTTCTTC.

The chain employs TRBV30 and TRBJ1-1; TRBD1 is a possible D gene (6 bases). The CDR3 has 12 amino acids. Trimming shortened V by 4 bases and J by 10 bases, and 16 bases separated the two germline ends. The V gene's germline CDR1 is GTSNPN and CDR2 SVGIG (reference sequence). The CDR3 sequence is CAWTLGGGRAFF. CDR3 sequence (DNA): TGTGCCTGGACCCTAGGGGGGGGTAGAGCTTTCTTT.

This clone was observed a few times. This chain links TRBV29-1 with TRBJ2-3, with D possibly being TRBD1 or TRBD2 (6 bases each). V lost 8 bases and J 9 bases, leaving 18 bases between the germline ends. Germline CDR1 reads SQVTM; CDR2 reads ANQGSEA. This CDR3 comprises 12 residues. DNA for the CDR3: TGCAGCAGTAACCGACAGGCGGGGACGCAGTATTTT. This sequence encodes CSSNRQAGTQYF.

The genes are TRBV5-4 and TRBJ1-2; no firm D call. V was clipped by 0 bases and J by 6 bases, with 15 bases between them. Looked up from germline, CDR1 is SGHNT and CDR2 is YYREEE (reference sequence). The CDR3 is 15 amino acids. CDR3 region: CASSLENGSEDGYTF. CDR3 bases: TGTGCCAGCAGCTTGGAGAACGGCTCGGAGGATGGCTACACCTTC.

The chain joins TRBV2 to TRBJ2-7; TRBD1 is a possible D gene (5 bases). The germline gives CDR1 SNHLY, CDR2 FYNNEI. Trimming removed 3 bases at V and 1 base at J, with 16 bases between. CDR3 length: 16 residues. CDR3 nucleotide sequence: TGTGCCAGCAGTGATACAGGTCTAGTATCTTCCTACGAGCAGTACTTC. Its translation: CASSDTGLVSSYEQYF.

CDR3 region: CASSSAQRDIQYF. The DNA of the CDR3 is TGTGCCAGCAGCTCCGCCCAGCGAGACATTCAGTACTTC. This chain joins TRBV5-4 and TRBJ2-4; D is uncertain. Per the germline V gene, CDR1 is SGHNT and CDR2 is YYREEE (reference sequence). Trimming stripped 3 bases from V and 8 bases from J, with 12 bases between. The length of the CDR3 is 13 residues.

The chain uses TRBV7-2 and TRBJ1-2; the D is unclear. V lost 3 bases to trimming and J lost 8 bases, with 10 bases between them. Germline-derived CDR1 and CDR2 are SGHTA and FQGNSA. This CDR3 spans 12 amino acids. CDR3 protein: CASSFRAGGYTF. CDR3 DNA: TGTGCCAGCAGCTTCCGGGCAGGCGGCTACACCTTC.

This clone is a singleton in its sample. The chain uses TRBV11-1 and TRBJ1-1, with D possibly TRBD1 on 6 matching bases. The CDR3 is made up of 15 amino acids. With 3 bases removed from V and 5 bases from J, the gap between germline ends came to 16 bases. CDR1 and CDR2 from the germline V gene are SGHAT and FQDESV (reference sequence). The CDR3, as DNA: TGTGCCAGCAGCTTTGCATTTGGGGGGCAGACTGAAGCTTTCTTT. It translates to CASSFAFGGQTEAFF.

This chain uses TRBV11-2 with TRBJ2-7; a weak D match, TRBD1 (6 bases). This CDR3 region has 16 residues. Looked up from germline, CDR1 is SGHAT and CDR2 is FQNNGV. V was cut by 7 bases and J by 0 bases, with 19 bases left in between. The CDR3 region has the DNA TGTGCCAGCACCGCCGCCCCCGGACAGTTCTCCTACGAGCAGTACTTC. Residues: CASTAAPGQFSYEQYF.

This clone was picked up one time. The CDR3 loop reads CASSIGDYGYTF. CDR3 coding DNA: TGTGCCAGCAGTATAGGTGACTATGGCTACACCTTC. The chain joins TRBV28 to TRBJ1-2; no definite D call. Trimming took off 5 bases at V and 3 bases at J, with 7 bases between the two ends. The CDR3 runs 12 residues. Per the germline V gene, CDR1 is MDHEN and CDR2 is SYDVKM.

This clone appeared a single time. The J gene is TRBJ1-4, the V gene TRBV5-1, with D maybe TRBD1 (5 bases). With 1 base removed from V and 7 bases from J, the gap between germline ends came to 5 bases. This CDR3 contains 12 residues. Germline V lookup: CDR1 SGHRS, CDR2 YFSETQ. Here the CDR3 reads CASSLRGEKLFF. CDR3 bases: TGCGCCAGCAGCTTGAGGGGTGAAAAACTGTTTTTT.

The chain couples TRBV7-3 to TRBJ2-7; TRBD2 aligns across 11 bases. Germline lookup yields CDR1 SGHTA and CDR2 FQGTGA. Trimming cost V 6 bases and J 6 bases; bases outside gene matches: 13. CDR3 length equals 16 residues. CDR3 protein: CASRNTGTSGVCEQYF. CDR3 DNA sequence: TGTGCCAGCAGAAATACCGGGACTAGCGGCGTGTGCGAGCAGTACTTC.

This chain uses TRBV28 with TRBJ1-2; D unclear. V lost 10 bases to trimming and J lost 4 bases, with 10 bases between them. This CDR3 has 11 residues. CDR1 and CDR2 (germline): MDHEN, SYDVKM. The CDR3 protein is CAIAQLYGYTF. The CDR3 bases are TGTGCCATCGCACAGCTCTATGGCTACACCTTC.